This T cell receptor beta chain comes out of a study of immune evolution from preneoplasia to lung adenocarcinoma. This table comes from immunoSEQ multiplex PCR, and its TCRdb copy is limited to in-frame clones, with some not included. The sample has over 11,000 clones, 75% to 85% seen once; the top ten hold roughly 4.5%. Trimming cost V 4 bases and J 10 bases; bases outside gene matches: 5. There are 12 residues in the CDR3. CDR1 and CDR2 (germline): SGHTA, FQGNSA. The chain is built from TRBV7-2 and TRBJ2-3, with 7 bases lining up with TRBD2. The TCR originated in an older person with lung adenocarcinoma. Specimen: FFPE minimally invasive lung adenocarcinoma tissue. DNA of the CDR3: TGTGCCAGCAGCTCGTTTACTAGCGCGCAGTATTTT. It is translated as CASSSFTSAQYF.